This T cell receptor beta chain was retrieved from a study of spatial heterogeneity in lung cancer. The germline gives CDR1 SEHNR, CDR2 FQNEAQ (reference sequence). The CDR3 length is 16 residues. V was clipped by 9 bases and J by 0 bases; unmatched bases: 12. Comments on this clonotype: The antigen remains undetermined.

TCR cDNA molecules were tagged individually, and each one carried a unique molecular identifier. TCRdb itself ran the 5' RACE reads through MiXCR, one entry per CDR3 protein. The data contain under 6,000 distinct CDR3 sequences, 6% to 8.5% of them singletons. Time point here: sample taken at primary tumor resection. General study points: Counts of expanded intratumoral alpha and beta TCRs tracked tumor mutation counts.

The TCR sequence derives from a male donor with early-stage non-small cell lung cancer. The material sequenced was lung tumor tissue, taken at surgery. The chain recombines TRBV7-9 with TRBJ1-2; 8 bases agree with TRBD1. The chain's CDR3 is CASSYRSTGANYGYTF. The CDR3 nucleotides read TGTGCCAGTTCCTATCGGTCGACAGGGGCTAACTATGGCTACACCTTC. Complete variable domain (other parts from reference TRBV7-9 and TRBJ1-2): DTGVSQNPRHKITKRGQNVTFRCDPISEHNRLYWYRQTLGQGPEFLTYFQNEAQLEKSRLLSDRFSAERPKGSFSTLEIQRTEQGDSAMYLCASSYRSTGANYGYTFGSGTRLTVV.